The entry below gives a single TCR beta chain sequence along with its context. This entry belongs to a study of OX40 agonist ivuxolimab in advanced cancers. Study-wide background: Melanoma, hepatocellular carcinoma, head and neck or renal cell cancer occurred in dose-escalation patients.

V lost 2 bases to trimming and J lost 5 bases; unmatched junction nucleotides: 9. Germline-derived CDR1 and CDR2 are SEHNR and FQNEAQ (reference sequence). The CDR3 covers 16 residues. Autoimmune disease history or systemic immunosuppression was exclusionary. Repertoires were generated with immunoSEQ multiplex PCR, while TCRdb's copy carries only in-frame clones and drops some. The sample shows roughly 23,000 clones, 84% of them seen only once. This TCR derives from an adult with an advanced solid tumor such as melanoma, head and neck, liver or kidney cancer. The starting material was CD4+ or CD8+ T cells sorted from blood, obtained in a trial of the OX40 agonist ivuxolimab. The chain employs TRBV7-9 and TRBJ2-5; 9 bases map to TRBD1. The CDR3 DNA reads as TGTGCCAGCAGCTTATACCCGGGACAGGGAACCGAGACCCAGTACTTC. Its translation: CASSLYPGQGTETQYF.